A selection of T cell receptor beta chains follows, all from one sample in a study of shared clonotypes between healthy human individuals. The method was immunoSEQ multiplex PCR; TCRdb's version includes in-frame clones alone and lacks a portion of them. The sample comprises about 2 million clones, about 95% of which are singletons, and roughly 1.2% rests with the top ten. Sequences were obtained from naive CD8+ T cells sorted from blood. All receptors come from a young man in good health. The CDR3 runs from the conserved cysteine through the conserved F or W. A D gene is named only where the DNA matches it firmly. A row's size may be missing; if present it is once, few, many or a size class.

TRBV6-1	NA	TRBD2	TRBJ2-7	CASSEAILAGELGSYEQYF	TGTGCCAGCAGTGAAGCAATCCTAGCGGGGGAGCTCGGATCCTACGAGCAGTACTTC
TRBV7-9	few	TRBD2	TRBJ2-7	CASSPSGYEQYF	TGTGCCAGCAGCCCTAGCGGCTACGAGCAGTACTTC
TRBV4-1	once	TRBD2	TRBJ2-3	CASSQAVAGTTDTQYF	TGCGCCAGCAGCCAAGCCGTAGCGGGGACCACAGATACGCAGTATTTT
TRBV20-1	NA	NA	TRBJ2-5	CSAREVETQYF	TGCAGTGCTAGAGAAGTTGAGACCCAGTACTTC
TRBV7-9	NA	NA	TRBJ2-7	CASSGEDAGYEQYF	TGTGCCAGCAGTGGGGAGGACGCTGGTTACGAGCAGTACTTC
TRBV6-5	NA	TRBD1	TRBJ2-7	CASSYSTGGFPYEQYF	TGTGCCAGCAGTTACTCGACAGGGGGGTTTCCTTACGAGCAGTACTTC
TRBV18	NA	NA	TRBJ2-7	CASSLDTLSEEQYF	TGTGCCAGCTCACTCGACACCCTGAGTGAAGAGCAGTACTTC
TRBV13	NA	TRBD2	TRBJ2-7	CASSQGLAGAYEQYF	TGTGCCAGCAGCCAAGGACTAGCGGGTGCCTACGAGCAGTACTTC
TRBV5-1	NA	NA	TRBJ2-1	CASSLGQDYNEQFF	TGCGCCAGCAGCTTGGGACAGGACTACAATGAGCAGTTCTTC
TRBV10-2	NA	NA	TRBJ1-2	CASRAGYGYTF	TGCGCCAGCCGTGCTGGGTATGGCTACACCTTC
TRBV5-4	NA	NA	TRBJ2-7	CASSLGGTTYEQYF	TGTGCCAGCAGCTTGGGGGGCACTACCTACGAGCAGTACTTC
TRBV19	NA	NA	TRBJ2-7	CASSIGHGSKDYEQYF	TGTGCCAGTAGTATAGGTCACGGAAGTAAGGACTACGAGCAGTACTTC
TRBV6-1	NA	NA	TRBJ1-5	CASSALRGAEGNQPQHF	TGTGCCAGCAGTGCCCTCCGGGGAGCCGAGGGCAATCAGCCCCAGCATTTT
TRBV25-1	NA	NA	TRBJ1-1	CASMGVLGAGNTEAFF	TGTGCCAGCATGGGTGTCCTGGGGGCAGGGAACACTGAAGCTTTCTTT
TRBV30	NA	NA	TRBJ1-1	CAWSEGLGTEAFF	TGTGCCTGGAGCGAGGGGTTGGGGACTGAAGCTTTCTTT
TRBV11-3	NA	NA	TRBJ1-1	CASSLTRNTEAFF	TGTGCCAGCAGCCTAACAAGGAACACTGAAGCTTTCTTT
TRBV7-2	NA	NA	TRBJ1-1	CASSSLEDGTYEAFF	TGTGCCAGCAGCTCCCTCGAGGACGGAACCTATGAAGCTTTCTTT
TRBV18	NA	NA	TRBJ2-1	CASSGTGTPYNEQFF	TGTGCCAGCTCCGGAACAGGGACTCCCTACAATGAGCAGTTCTTC
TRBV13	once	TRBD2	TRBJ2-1	CASSLQGLAGYNEQFF	TGTGCCAGCAGCTTGCAGGGACTAGCGGGATACAATGAGCAGTTCTTC
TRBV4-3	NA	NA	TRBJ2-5	CASSQVLFGSGPKETQYF	TGCGCCAGCAGCCAAGTGTTGTTCGGGAGCGGCCCCAAAGAGACCCAGTACTTC
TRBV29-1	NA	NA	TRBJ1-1	CSPVVGAGHPNTEAFF	TGCAGCCCCGTTGTGGGGGCGGGACACCCGAACACTGAAGCTTTCTTT
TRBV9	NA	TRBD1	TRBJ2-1	CASSGDRESYNEQFF	TGTGCCAGCAGCGGCGACAGGGAGTCCTACAATGAGCAGTTCTTC
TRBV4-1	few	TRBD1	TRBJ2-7	CASSQDRTGVEQYF	TGCGCCAGCAGCCAAGATAGGACAGGGGTCGAGCAGTACTTC
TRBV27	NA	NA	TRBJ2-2	CASSTGRTGELFF	TGTGCCAGCAGTACAGGGAGGACCGGGGAGCTGTTTTTT
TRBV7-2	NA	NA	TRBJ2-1	CASSGIAFYNEQFF	TGTGCCAGCAGCGGGATAGCGTTCTACAATGAGCAGTTCTTC
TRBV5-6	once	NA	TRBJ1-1	CASSFLTGRNTEAFF	TGTGCCAGCAGCTTCTTAACAGGGAGGAACACTGAAGCTTTCTTT
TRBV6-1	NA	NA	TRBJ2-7	CASSEFRGVSYEQYF	TGTGCCAGCAGTGAATTCAGGGGAGTTTCCTACGAGCAGTACTTC
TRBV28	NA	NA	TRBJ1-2	CASSLGPRGVDGYTF	TGTGCCAGCAGCCTAGGGCCCAGGGGCGTTGATGGCTACACCTTC
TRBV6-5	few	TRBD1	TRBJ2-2	CASSYGTGGTGELFF	TGTGCCAGCAGTTACGGGACAGGGGGCACCGGGGAGCTGTTTTTT
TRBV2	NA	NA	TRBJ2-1	CASSSRLVKNEQFF	TGTGCCAGCAGTTCTCGACTAGTAAAGAATGAGCAGTTCTTC
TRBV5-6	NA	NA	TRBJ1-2	CASTLWGAGYGYTF	TGTGCCAGCACCCTGTGGGGGGCAGGGTACGGCTACACCTTC
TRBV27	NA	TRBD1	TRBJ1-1	CASSSPGQGNFMNTEAFF	TGTGCCAGCAGTTCTCCGGGACAGGGGAATTTCATGAACACTGAAGCTTTCTTT
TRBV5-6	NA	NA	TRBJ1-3	CASSLGGGGNTIYF	TGTGCCAGCAGCTTGGGGGGTGGTGGAAACACCATATATTTT
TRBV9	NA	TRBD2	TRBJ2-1	CASSVGTSVENEQFF	TGTGCCAGCAGCGTAGGGACTAGCGTGGAGAATGAGCAGTTCTTC
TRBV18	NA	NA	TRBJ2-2	CASSPPDWEAGELFF	TGTGCCAGCTCACCACCGGATTGGGAGGCCGGGGAGCTGTTTTTT
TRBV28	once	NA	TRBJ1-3	CASSLPPGQANPRNTIYF	TGTGCCAGCAGTTTACCCCCTGGGCAGGCGAACCCAAGAAACACCATATATTTT
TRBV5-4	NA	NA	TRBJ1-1	CASSFGGGTEAFF	TGTGCCAGCAGCTTCGGGGGTGGCACTGAAGCTTTCTTT
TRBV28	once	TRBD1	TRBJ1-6	CASSGQAFYNSPLHF	TGTGCCAGCAGCGGACAGGCCTTTTATAATTCACCCCTCCACTTT
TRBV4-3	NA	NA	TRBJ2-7	CASSQEGQGTIYEQYF	TGCGCCAGCAGCCAAGAAGGGCAGGGAACCATTTACGAGCAGTACTTC
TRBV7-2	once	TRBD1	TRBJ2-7	CASSPSGTGDPLVYEQYF	TGTGCCAGCAGCCCCTCCGGGACAGGGGACCCATTAGTCTACGAGCAGTACTTC
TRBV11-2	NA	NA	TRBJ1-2	CASSLDAARGGYGYTF	TGTGCCAGCAGCTTAGATGCTGCCAGGGGAGGGTATGGCTACACCTTC
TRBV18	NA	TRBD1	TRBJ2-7	CASSPGRGSSSYEQYF	TGTGCCAGCTCACCCGGCAGGGGGTCCTCCTCCTACGAGCAGTACTTC
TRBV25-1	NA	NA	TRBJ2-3	CASSEYGWEADTQYF	TGTGCCAGCAGTGAATACGGTTGGGAAGCAGATACGCAGTATTTT
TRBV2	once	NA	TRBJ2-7	CASSASRPYEQYF	TGTGCCAGCAGTGCTAGCCGACCCTACGAGCAGTACTTC
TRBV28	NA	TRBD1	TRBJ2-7	CASSPGQGPYEQYF	TGTGCCAGCAGTCCGGGACAGGGGCCCTACGAGCAGTACTTC
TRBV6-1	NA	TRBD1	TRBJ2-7	CASSPTGVYEQYF	TGTGCCAGCAGTCCGACAGGGGTTTACGAGCAGTACTTC
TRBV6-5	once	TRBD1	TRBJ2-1	CASTPVQGDKNEQFF	TGTGCCAGCACCCCGGTACAGGGGGACAAGAATGAGCAGTTCTTC
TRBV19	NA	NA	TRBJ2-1	CASSKDSSYNEQFF	TGTGCCAGTAGCAAGGATAGCTCCTACAATGAGCAGTTCTTC
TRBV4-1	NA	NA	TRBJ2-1	CASSLHGEQFF	TGCGCCAGCAGCTTGCATGGGGAGCAGTTCTTC
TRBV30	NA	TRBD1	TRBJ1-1	CAWSKQGATEAFF	TGTGCTTGGAGTAAACAGGGGGCGACTGAAGCTTTCTTT
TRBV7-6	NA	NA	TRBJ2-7	CASSPRMAYEQYF	TGTGCCAGCAGCCCGAGGATGGCCTACGAGCAGTACTTC
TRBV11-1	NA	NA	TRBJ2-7	CASRWGLSGEQYF	TGTGCCAGCAGATGGGGGCTATCAGGGGAGCAGTACTTC
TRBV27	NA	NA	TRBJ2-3	CASSPTLVPPTDTQYF	TGTGCCAGCAGCCCCACCCTAGTCCCCCCCACAGATACGCAGTATTTT